These T cell receptor beta chains were read from a single sample in a study of cytomegalovirus exposure and HLA in healthy donors. The method was immunoSEQ multiplex PCR; TCRdb's version includes in-frame clones alone and lacks a portion of them. The repertoire holds under 150,000 clones, with approximately 73% as singletons. Specimen: PBMCs. All receptors derive from a woman between 40 and 50 years old in good health and CMV-seronegative. CDR3s include the opening cysteine and the closing phenylalanine or tryptophan. The order of the fields is V gene, J gene, D gene, clone size, CDR3 DNA, CDR3 protein. D genes are given only for firm matches. Not all rows give a size; the values are once, few, many and, for expanded clones, a class.

TRBV27,TRBJ2-1,.,.,TGTGCCAGCAGTTATCTCCCAGTGGATGAGCAGTTCTTC,CASSYLPVDEQFF
TRBV2,TRBJ1-1,.,.,TGTGCCAGCAGTGTTCGACAGGACAACACTGAAGCTTTCTTT,CASSVRQDNTEAFF
TRBV27,TRBJ2-4,TRBD1,.,TGTGCCAGCAGTTTATGGGGTACTGGGGACAGAACTATAGGCAAAAACATTCAGTACTTC,CASSLWGTGDRTIGKNIQYF
TRBV11-2,TRBJ2-7,.,.,TGTGCCAGCAGCCCTAAGGGGTACGAGCAGTACTTC,CASSPKGYEQYF
TRBV29-1,TRBJ1-2,.,.,TGCAGCGTTGTCGGCAGGGCCTATGGCTACACCTTC,CSVVGRAYGYTF
TRBV14,TRBJ1-1,.,few,TGTGCCAGCAGCCGAACAGGGTTACTGACTGAAGCTTTCTTT,CASSRTGLLTEAFF
TRBV7-9,TRBJ1-2,.,.,TGTGCCAGCAGTAATAATAACTATGGCTACACCTTC,CASSNNNYGYTF
TRBV4-1,TRBJ1-6,TRBD1,few,TGCGCCAGCAGCCAAGGGGACAGGGGGCTGGATTCACCCCTCCACTTT,CASSQGDRGLDSPLHF
TRBV5-6,TRBJ2-3,TRBD2,.,TGTGCCAGCAGCTCGCACGGACTAGCAGAGGAGGAAGATACGCAGTATTTT,CASSSHGLAEEEDTQYF
TRBV6-6,TRBJ2-7,.,few,TGTGCCAGTTCCCAGGGTACCTACGAGCAGTACTTC,CASSQGTYEQYF
TRBV7-9,TRBJ1-4,.,.,TGTGCCACCTCCTCGGGCGGAACAGGACCTAATAATGAAAAACTGTTTTTT,CATSSGGTGPNNEKLFF
TRBV6-6,TRBJ1-2,TRBD1,.,TGTGCCAGCAGTTACTCGAGTACAGGGGGCGTTGGCTACACCTTC,CASSYSSTGGVGYTF
TRBV13,TRBJ2-5,.,.,TGTGCCAGCAGTCTCGACAGGGCGGGAACCCAGTACTTC,CASSLDRAGTQYF
TRBV28,TRBJ1-6,TRBD1,.,TGTGCCAGCAGTTTATCCCCAGTGGGACAGGGGGTGAATACTTATAATTCACCCCTCCACTTT,CASSLSPVGQGVNTYNSPLHF
TRBV5-1,TRBJ2-5,.,.,TGCGCCAGCAGCTTGGGCCAGTTCAGGGAGACCCAGTACTTC,CASSLGQFRETQYF
TRBV7-8,TRBJ1-2,.,.,TGTGCCAGCAGCTTAGTTGCAGGGGCTAACTATGGCTACACCTTC,CASSLVAGANYGYTF
TRBV10-3,TRBJ2-3,TRBD1,.,TGTGCCATCAGGGGGGACAGGGGGACAGATACGCAGTATTTT,CAIRGDRGTDTQYF
TRBV15,TRBJ1-5,TRBD1,.,TGTGCCACAGGACAGGGGGACGATCAGCCCCAGCATTTT,CATGQGDDQPQHF
TRBV27,TRBJ1-1,TRBD1,.,TGTGCCAGCAGTTTGACAGGGGGCCGGGGCACTGAAGCTTTCTTT,CASSLTGGRGTEAFF
TRBV5-8,TRBJ1-5,TRBD1,once,TGTGCCAGCAGCCCGGGACAGATTAGCAATCAGCCCCAGCATTTT,CASSPGQISNQPQHF
TRBV28,TRBJ1-4,TRBD1,.,TGTGCCAGCAGTCCCCGGACAGGGTTTAGCGAAAAACTGTTTTTT,CASSPRTGFSEKLFF
TRBV11-2,TRBJ2-3,TRBD1,.,TGTGCCAGCAGCCGCATCGGGACAGGGGATGGTACAGATACGCAGTATTTT,CASSRIGTGDGTDTQYF
TRBV7-9,TRBJ2-1,TRBD2,.,TGTGCCAGCAGCTTAGGCCTAGCGGGGGGAAATGAGCAGTTCTTC,CASSLGLAGGNEQFF
TRBV6-5,TRBJ1-1,.,.,TGTGCCAGCAGCTTACAGGGTGCTTCAACTGAAGCTTTCTTT,CASSLQGASTEAFF
TRBV4-1,TRBJ1-5,.,.,TGCGCCAGCGGCTTTAGGGCAGGGTCCAATCAGCCCCAGCATTTT,CASGFRAGSNQPQHF
TRBV9,TRBJ1-2,.,.,TGTGCCAGCAGCGTAGACGGGGGGCGAAATGGCTACACCTTC,CASSVDGGRNGYTF
TRBV5-4,TRBJ1-3,.,.,TGTGCCAGCAGCTTGGGGGGGCTTGAAAACACCATATATTTT,CASSLGGLENTIYF
TRBV7-9,TRBJ2-7,.,.,TGTGCCAGCAGCTCTGGCAATGAGCAGTACTTC,CASSSGNEQYF
TRBV14,TRBJ1-6,TRBD1,.,TGTGCCAGCAGCCAGGGACAGGGGAATTCACCCCTCCACTTT,CASSQGQGNSPLHF
TRBV27,TRBJ2-2,.,.,TGTGCCAGCACGCCGGGACAGAACACCGGGGAGCTGTTTTTT,CASTPGQNTGELFF
TRBV7-9,TRBJ2-3,TRBD2,.,TGTGCCAGCAGCTGGGGGACTAGCGGGGGGGCATTGGATACGCAGTATTTT,CASSWGTSGGALDTQYF
TRBV18,TRBJ1-4,.,.,TGTGCCAGCTCACCTCCTCGTTCAGGGCTTTACGCTGAAAAACTGTTTTTT,CASSPPRSGLYAEKLFF
TRBV6-6,TRBJ1-6,.,.,TGTGCCAGCAGTAACGGACGGGATAATTCGCCCCTCCACTTT,CASSNGRDNSPLHF
TRBV4-1,TRBJ2-3,TRBD2,.,TGCGCCAGCAGCCAGGGACTAGCGGGGATAACTAGCACAGATACGCAGTATTTT,CASSQGLAGITSTDTQYF
TRBV6-6,TRBJ1-5,.,once,TGTGCCAGCAGTTACTCGCCACAGTATCAGCCCCAGCATTTT,CASSYSPQYQPQHF
TRBV15,TRBJ1-6,.,.,TGTGCCACCAGCAGAGATCGGGGGGTCATAGGTTCACCCCTCCACTTT,CATSRDRGVIGSPLHF
TRBV5-1,TRBJ1-1,TRBD1,.,TGCGCCAGCAGCTTGAGACAGGGGACTATGGGGACTGAAGCTTTCTTT,CASSLRQGTMGTEAFF
TRBV5-1,TRBJ1-2,.,.,TGCGCCAGCAGCGCCCGGGGAGGTTCCTATGGCTACACCTTC,CASSARGGSYGYTF
TRBV5-5,TRBJ1-1,TRBD1,.,TGTGCCAGCAGCTTCACGGGACAGGAATTGCATGCTTTCTTT,CASSFTGQELHAFF